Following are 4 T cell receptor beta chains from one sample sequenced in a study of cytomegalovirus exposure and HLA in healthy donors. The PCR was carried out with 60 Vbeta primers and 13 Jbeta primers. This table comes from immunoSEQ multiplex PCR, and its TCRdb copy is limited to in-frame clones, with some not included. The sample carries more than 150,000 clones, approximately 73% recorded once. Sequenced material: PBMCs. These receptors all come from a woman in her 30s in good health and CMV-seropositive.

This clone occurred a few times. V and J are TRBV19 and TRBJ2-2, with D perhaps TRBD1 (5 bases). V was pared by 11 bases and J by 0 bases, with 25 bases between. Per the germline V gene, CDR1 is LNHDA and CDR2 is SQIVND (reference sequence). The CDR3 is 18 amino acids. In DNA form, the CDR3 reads TGTGCCCCCAGAAGGGTCGACAGACTCCCCGCGAACACCGGGGAGCTGTTTTTT. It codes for CAPRRVDRLPANTGELFF.

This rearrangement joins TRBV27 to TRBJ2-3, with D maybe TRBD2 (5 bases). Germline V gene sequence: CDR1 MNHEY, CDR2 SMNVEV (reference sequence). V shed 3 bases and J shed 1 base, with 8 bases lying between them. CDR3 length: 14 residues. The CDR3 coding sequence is TGTGCCAGCAGTTTCCCCGGGGGCACAGATACGCAGTATTTT. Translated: CASSFPGGTDTQYF.

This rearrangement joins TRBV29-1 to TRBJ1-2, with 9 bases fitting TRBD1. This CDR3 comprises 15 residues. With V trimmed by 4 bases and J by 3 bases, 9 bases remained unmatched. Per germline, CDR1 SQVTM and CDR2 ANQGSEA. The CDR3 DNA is TGCAGCGTTGGAAATTGGGACAGGGCGGACTATGGCTACACCTTC. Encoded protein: CSVGNWDRADYGYTF.

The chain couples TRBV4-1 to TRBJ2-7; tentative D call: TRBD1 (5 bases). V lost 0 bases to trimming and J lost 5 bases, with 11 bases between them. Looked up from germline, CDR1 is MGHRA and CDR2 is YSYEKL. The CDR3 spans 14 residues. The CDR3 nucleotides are TGCGCCAGCAGCCAAGACAACAGGATGAACGAGCAGTACTTC. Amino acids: CASSQDNRMNEQYF.